Listed below are T cell receptor beta chains from one sample, sequenced in a study of blood T cell repertoires in COVID-19. Here immunoSEQ multiplex PCR was the method, and the copy in TCRdb shows in-frame clones only, minus some. The sample yields approximately 200,000 clones, roughly 80% seen once. What was sequenced was peripheral blood. The receptors were gathered from a woman of 80 years or more with acute or convalescent COVID-19. CDR3s include the opening cysteine and the closing phenylalanine or tryptophan. The D gene is left open where the match is weak. Only part of the rows carry a size: once, few, many, or a class if the clone is expanded.

D	size	J	V	CDR3	DNA
.	.	TRBJ1-5	TRBV5-1	CASSLLGLDGGNQPQHF	TGCGCCAGCAGCCTACTAGGACTGGACGGCGGCAATCAGCCCCAGCATTTT
TRBD1	.	TRBJ1-5	TRBV2	CASRGTGGFNQPQHF	TGTGCCAGCAGGGGGACAGGGGGTTTCAATCAGCCCCAGCATTTT
TRBD2	few	TRBJ2-3	TRBV30	CAWTGGSDTQYF	TGTGCCTGGACGGGGGGATCAGATACGCAGTATTTT
.	once	TRBJ2-5	TRBV2	CASSRAQETQYF	TGTGCCAGCAGCAGGGCCCAAGAGACCCAGTACTTC
.	.	TRBJ1-6	TRBV5-4	CASSLESGVLRAPLHF	TGTGCCAGCAGCTTGGAATCCGGGGTCCTCCGGGCGCCCCTCCACTTT
TRBD2	.	TRBJ2-2	TRBV3-1/TRBV3-2	CASRLSGRDTGELFF	TGTGCCAGCAGGCTTAGCGGGAGGGACACCGGGGAGCTGTTTTTT
.	.	TRBJ2-7	TRBV6-2/TRBV6-3	CASSSEGASYEQYF	TGTGCCAGCAGTTCGGAAGGGGCTTCCTACGAGCAGTACTTC
TRBD1	.	TRBJ2-7	TRBV27	CASGLISGGNYEQYF	TGTGCCAGCGGGCTAATCTCAGGGGGCAACTACGAGCAGTACTTC
TRBD2	.	TRBJ2-3	TRBV27	CASSFSGIPDTQYF	TGTGCCAGCAGTTTTAGCGGGATCCCCGATACGCAGTATTTT
.	.	TRBJ2-1	TRBV5-1	CASSLDPSHNEQFF	TGCGCCAGCAGCTTGGATCCTTCCCACAATGAGCAGTTCTTC
TRBD1	.	TRBJ1-5	TRBV6-6	CASSPQGGTPWDNQPQHF	TGTGCCAGCAGTCCACAGGGGGGCACCCCTTGGGACAATCAGCCCCAGCATTTT
TRBD1	.	TRBJ1-1	TRBV3-1/TRBV3-2	CASSRTRKAGTAPEAFF	TGTGCCAGCAGCCGCACACGCAAAGCCGGGACAGCTCCTGAAGCTTTCTTT
TRBD1	.	TRBJ1-6	TRBV10-3	CAIRQGAFDSPLHF	TGTGCCATCAGACAGGGGGCCTTCGATTCACCCCTCCACTTT
.	.	TRBJ1-1	TRBV5-1	CASSFATVTEAFF	TGCGCCAGCAGCTTCGCGACAGTGACTGAAGCTTTCTTT
.	few	TRBJ2-3	TRBV27	CASSLWATSTDTQYF	TGTGCCAGCAGTTTGTGGGCCACAAGCACAGATACGCAGTATTTT
.	.	TRBJ1-6	TRBV5-4	CASSLSQGNSPLHF	TGTGCCAGCAGCTTGTCCCAGGGGAATTCACCCCTCCACTTT
TRBD1	.	TRBJ1-3	TRBV6-5	CASRVRGETGNTIYF	TGTGCCAGCAGGGTCAGGGGGGAGACTGGAAACACCATATATTTT
.	.	TRBJ1-3	TRBV3-1/TRBV3-2	CASSQVPSFLRGNTIYF	TGTGCCAGCAGCCAAGTCCCCTCCTTTCTGAGGGGAAACACCATATATTTT
TRBD2	.	TRBJ2-1	TRBV29-1	CSVRTSGGYNEQFF	TGCAGCGTTCGGACTAGCGGGGGATACAATGAGCAGTTCTTC
TRBD1	.	TRBJ2-7	TRBV19	CASSITGTGGAEQYF	TGTGCCAGTAGTATAACCGGGACAGGGGGCGCCGAGCAGTACTTC
.	.	TRBJ1-5	TRBV30	CAWSVQGRQPQHF	TGTGCCTGGAGTGTACAGGGACGCCAGCCCCAGCATTTT
TRBD2	.	TRBJ2-1	TRBV5-4	CASSEGLAGGYNEQFF	TGTGCCAGCAGCGAGGGACTAGCGGGGGGTTACAATGAGCAGTTCTTC
.	.	TRBJ1-2	TRBV6-5	CASRTLEGDGYTF	TGTGCCAGCAGGACCCTCGAGGGGGACGGCTACACCTTC
TRBD1	.	TRBJ2-2	TRBV10-3	CAISRTGENTGELFF	TGTGCCATCAGCCGGACAGGGGAAAACACCGGGGAGCTGTTTTTT
.	.	TRBJ1-3	TRBV5-4	CASSLSAGTGNTIYF	TGTGCCAGCAGCCTCTCGGCAGGAACTGGAAACACCATATATTTT
.	few	TRBJ2-7	TRBV7-9	CASTPVGGSYEQYF	TGTGCCAGCACCCCCGTTGGGGGGTCCTACGAGCAGTACTTC
.	once	TRBJ1-2	TRBV10-3	CAISDGQWGYTF	TGTGCCATCAGTGACGGACAGTGGGGCTACACCTTC
TRBD1	.	TRBJ1-2	TRBV10-3	CAISSDRVFYTF	TGTGCCATCAGCTCTGACAGGGTCTTCTACACCTTC
.	.	TRBJ1-3	TRBV9	CASSVTAFSGNTIYF	TGTGCCAGCAGCGTAACAGCATTCTCTGGAAACACCATATATTTT
TRBD2	.	TRBJ2-7	TRBV11-2	CASSLGRGANYEQYF	TGTGCCAGCAGCTTAGGGCGGGGGGCCAACTACGAGCAGTACTTC
.	.	TRBJ2-1	TRBV4-1	CASSQEGRVNEQFF	TGCGCCAGCAGCCAAGAGGGCAGGGTCAATGAGCAGTTCTTC
.	.	TRBJ1-1	TRBV30	CAWSHGMEDTEAFF	TGTGCCTGGAGCCATGGGATGGAGGACACTGAAGCTTTCTTT
TRBD1	.	TRBJ1-1	TRBV7-2	CASSLDRASPEAFF	TGTGCCAGCAGCTTGGACAGGGCGTCCCCTGAAGCTTTCTTT
TRBD2	.	TRBJ2-1	TRBV11-2	CASSRGLAGVVGEQFF	TGTGCCAGCAGCCGTGGACTAGCGGGAGTGGTTGGTGAGCAGTTCTTC
TRBD1	.	TRBJ2-5	TRBV5-1	CASSLAGQGVGETQYF	TGCGCCAGCAGCTTGGCCGGGCAGGGGGTCGGGGAGACCCAGTACTTC
.	once	TRBJ2-7	TRBV3-1/TRBV3-2	CASSSAGLVDF	TGTGCCAGCAGCTCCGCGGGACTGGTGGACTTC
TRBD1	.	TRBJ1-4	TRBV29-1	CSVEQGEKLFF	TGCAGCGTAGAACAGGGGGAAAAACTGTTTTTT
TRBD1	.	TRBJ1-1	TRBV9	CASSAQTGGAFF	TGTGCCAGCAGCGCACAGACAGGGGGAGCTTTCTTT
.	.	TRBJ1-1	TRBV6-4	CASSETADTEAFF	TGTGCCAGCAGTGAGACAGCCGACACTGAAGCTTTCTTT
.	.	TRBJ1-1	TRBV10-3	CAISDGGALNTEAFF	TGTGCCATCAGTGATGGGGGGGCCTTGAACACTGAAGCTTTCTTT